This entry lists 10 T cell receptor beta chains sequenced from one sample in a study of blood T cell repertoires in COVID-19. The data were produced by immunoSEQ multiplex PCR, yet TCRdb's version contains in-frame clones alone and is incomplete. This table holds fewer than 250,000 clones, 80% to 90% found once. The sequenced material came from peripheral blood. The receptors here all came from a young man with active or convalescent COVID-19.

This clone has a handful of counts. This rearrangement joins TRBV5-1 to TRBJ1-3, with D maybe TRBD1 (5 bases). Germline V lookup: CDR1 SGHRS, CDR2 YFSETQ. This CDR3 has 14 residues. Trimming shortened V by 4 bases and J by 0 bases, and 8 bases separated the two germline ends. The CDR3 bases are TGCGCCAGCAGCACAGGATCCTCTGGAAACACCATATATTTT. Protein: CASSTGSSGNTIYF. Drawing the rest from reference TRBV5-1 and TRBJ1-3, the complete variable domain is KAGVTQTPRYLIKTRGQQVTLSCSPISGHRSVSWYQQTPGQGLQFLFEYFSETQRNKGNFPGRFSGRQFSNSRSEMNVSTLELGDSALYLCASSTGSSGNTIYFGEGSWLTVV.

This clone was detected only once. The rearrangement uses TRBV6-2 or TRBV6-3 and TRBJ2-3; 10 bases match TRBD2. The V and J ends lost 7 bases and 1 base, in that order; junction bases with no gene match: 14. Germline CDR1 is MNHEY and CDR2 is SVGEGT. The CDR3 sequence is 18 residues long. The CDR3 coding sequence is TGTGCCAGCACCCCTGCGAGCCATCTAGCGGGGGGCACAGATACGCAGTATTTT. It specifies CASTPASHLAGGTDTQYF.

The chain employs TRBV4-1 and TRBJ1-1; the match to TRBD1 covers 8 bases. This CDR3 has 15 residues. V lost 3 bases and J lost 5; bases outside the gene matches: 8. Germline V gene lookup returns CDR1 MGHRA and CDR2 YSYEKL. The CDR3 loop is CASSQVDREGTEAFF. The CDR3 nucleotides read TGCGCCAGCAGCCAGGTGGACAGGGAAGGTACTGAAGCTTTCTTT.

The chain uses TRBV25-1 and TRBJ2-7, with 12 bases identical to TRBD2. The J segment lost 4 bases and the V segment lost 3 bases, leaving 4 bases of the junction unmatched. This CDR3 is built from 15 residues. The germline gives CDR1 MGHDK, CDR2 SYGVNS. CDR3 sequence: CASSDHGTSGYEQYF. The CDR3 bases are TGTGCCAGCAGTGATCACGGGACTAGCGGGTACGAGCAGTACTTC.

The J gene is TRBJ2-1, the V gene TRBV7-9; TRBD2 is a possible D gene (5 bases). Per germline, CDR1 SEHNR and CDR2 FQNEAQ (reference sequence). Between the trimmed V and J ends, which lost 5 bases and 5 bases, there was a span of 10 bases. The CDR3 extends over 13 amino acids. CDR3 loop: CASSHGLNNEQFF. The CDR3 nucleotides read TGTGCCAGCAGCCATGGACTGAACAATGAGCAGTTCTTC.

The V gene is TRBV4-1, the J gene TRBJ2-3, with D perhaps matching TRBD2 (6 bases). The CDR3 consists of 16 residues. CDR1 MGHRA and CDR2 YSYEKL come from the germline V gene. Trimming removed 1 base at V and 5 bases at J, with 16 bases between. The CDR3 coding sequence is TGCGCCAGCAGCCAAGGGGACTTGAAATTAGTAGATACGCAGTATTTT. This gives the protein CASSQGDLKLVDTQYF.

V gene TRBV24-1 combines with J gene TRBJ2-7; 10 nucleotides agree with TRBD2. This CDR3 is 16 amino acids long. Trimming at V came to 2 bases and at J to 3 bases, leaving 6 bases not matched to a gene. Germline-derived CDR1 and CDR2 are KGHDR and SFDVKD. The CDR3 coding sequence is TGTGCCACCAGTGATTCGGCTAGCGGGAGACTCTACGAGCAGTACTTC. It yields the protein CATSDSASGRLYEQYF.

On this clone itself: The same CDR3 is also encoded by other DNA sequences in this sample. The V gene is TRBV27, the J gene TRBJ2-7; a possible D gene is TRBD2 (6 bases). V lost 3 bases, J lost 0 bases, and 6 bases lay in between. CDR1 and CDR2 (germline): MNHEY, SMNVEV (reference sequence). The CDR3 totals 13 residues. CDR3 coding DNA: TGTGCCAGCAGTTTGGGGGGCTCCTACGAGCAGTACTTC. Its translation: CASSLGGSYEQYF.

The CDR3 nucleotides read TGTGCCAGCAGCTCTAGGGGGCCTGGAAACACCATATATTTT. It is translated as CASSSRGPGNTIYF. The gene calls are TRBV13 and TRBJ1-3; TRBD1 matches at 7 bases. Germline CDR1 reads PRHDT; CDR2 reads FYEKMQ (reference sequence). There are 14 residues in the CDR3. Germline trimming cut 4 bases from V and 2 bases from J; bases unmatched to any gene: 2.

This clone was counted a single time. The V gene is TRBV27, the J gene TRBJ1-5; TRBD1 matches at 9 bases. Trimming cost V 8 bases and J 1 base; bases outside gene matches: 9. The CDR3 has 16 amino acids. The V gene's germline CDR1 is MNHEY and CDR2 SMNVEV (reference sequence). CDR3 sequence: CASWPGTGRSNQPQHF. The CDR3 nucleotides read TGTGCCAGCTGGCCGGGGACAGGGCGAAGCAATCAGCCCCAGCATTTT.